The 25 T cell receptor beta chains presented below share a single source sample, sequenced in a study of OX40 agonist ivuxolimab in advanced cancers. TCRdb's table, derived via immunoSEQ multiplex PCR, lists solely in-frame clones and lacks some. The repertoire has fewer than 65,000 clones, roughly 90% of them found once; the top ten carry roughly a sixth. Sequenced here: CD4+ or CD8+ T cells sorted from blood, sampled in a trial of the OX40 agonist ivuxolimab. These receptors came from an adult with an advanced solid tumor such as melanoma, head and neck, liver or kidney cancer.

This rearrangement joins TRBV10-3 to TRBJ1-5; D is uncertain. The germline V gene has CDR1 ENHRY and CDR2 SYGVKD. This CDR3 is 14 amino acids long. Trimming removed 3 bases at V and 2 bases at J, with 8 bases between. The DNA for the CDR3 is TGTGCCATCAGTGAAGGCATCGGCAATCAGCCCCAGCATTTT. This codes for CAISEGIGNQPQHF.

DNA of the CDR3: TGCGCCAGCAGCCAAGACGAGGAGCGGGGGTTGACAAATGAGCAGTTCTTC. This codes for CASSQDEERGLTNEQFF. The rearrangement joins TRBV4-1 to TRBJ2-1; TRBD2 agrees at 8 bases. This CDR3 spans 17 amino acids. V shed 0 bases, J shed 7 bases, and the junction held 11 bases outside the gene matches. The germline CDR1 and CDR2 sequences are MGHRA and YSYEKL.

CDR3 residues: CASSSDGSYDEQYF. CDR3 coding DNA: TGTGCCAGCAGCTCCGATGGGAGTTATGACGAGCAGTACTTC. The J gene is TRBJ2-7, the V gene TRBV9; D is possibly TRBD2 (5 bases). V lost 4 bases and J 5 bases, leaving 16 bases between the germline ends. Germline CDR1 SGDLS, CDR2 YYNGEE. CDR3 length equals 14 residues. The entire variable domain, with the rest obtained from reference TRBV9 and TRBJ2-7, is as follows: DSGVTQTPKHLITATGQRVTLRCSPRSGDLSVYWYQQSLDQGLQFLIQYYNGEERAKGNILERFSAQQFPDLHSELNLSSLELGDSALYFCASSSDGSYDEQYFGPGTRLTVT.

This chain connects TRBV30 to TRBJ2-1; 7 nucleotides match TRBD2. Per germline, CDR1 GTSNPN and CDR2 SVGIG (reference sequence). The CDR3 contains 13 residues. Trimming at V came to 5 bases and at J to 9 bases, leaving 10 bases not matched to a gene. CDR3 sequence: CAWGEGGLSEQFF. CDR3 DNA sequence: TGTGCCTGGGGGGAGGGAGGACTGAGTGAGCAGTTCTTC.

The CDR3 region has the DNA TGTGCCAGCAGCCCCCTGTCGGGGGTAGGAGAGACCCAGTACTTC. Amino acid sequence: CASSPLSGVGETQYF. The gene calls are TRBV11-2 and TRBJ2-5; D is possibly TRBD2 (6 bases). Trimming left V 5 bases short and J 4 bases short, with 17 bases between. The CDR3 is 15 amino acids. The germline V gene encodes CDR1 SGHAT and CDR2 FQNNGV. The complete variable domain, with remaining parts taken from reference TRBV11-2 and TRBJ2-5, reads EAGVAQSPRYKIIEKRQSVAFWCNPISGHATLYWYQQILGQGPKLLIQFQNNGVVDDSQLPKDRFSAERLKGVDSTLKIQPAKLEDSAVYLCASSPLSGVGETQYFGPGTRLLVL.

The CDR3 loop is CASSLSRAGGYTF. In DNA form, the CDR3 reads TGTGCCAGCAGTTTATCCCGGGCCGGAGGCTACACCTTC. The chain links TRBV27 to TRBJ1-2; D remains unclear. CDR3 length: 13 amino acids. The V gene's germline CDR1 is MNHEY and CDR2 SMNVEV (reference sequence). V was shortened by 0 bases and J by 8 bases, with 10 bases between the two germline ends.

The chain joins TRBV28 to TRBJ1-4; D remains unclear. This CDR3 region has 14 residues. Trimming took 8 bases from V and 2 from J, leaving 12 bases between them. Germline loops: CDR1 MDHEN, CDR2 SYDVKM. CDR3 protein: CASGVGITNEKLFF. The CDR3 region has the DNA TGTGCCAGCGGGGTTGGGATCACTAATGAAAAACTGTTTTTT. Looking up the rest from reference TRBV28 and TRBJ1-4 gives the full variable domain: DVKVTQSSRYLVKRTGEKVFLECVQDMDHENMFWYRQDPGLGLRLIYFSYDVKMKEKGDIPEGYSVSREKKERFSLILESASTNQTSMYLCASGVGITNEKLFFGSGTQLSVL.

The chain recombines TRBV4-1 with TRBJ1-3, with 7 bases aligning to TRBD1. The V gene's germline CDR1 is MGHRA and CDR2 YSYEKL. The CDR3 has 17 residues. After removal of 0 bases from V and 4 bases from J, the junction contained 9 bases not matched to a gene. The CDR3 sequence: CASSQEEGAGGGNTIYF. In DNA, the CDR3 is TGCGCCAGCAGCCAAGAAGAAGGCGCAGGGGGAGGAAACACCATATATTTT.

The chain is built from TRBV7-9 and TRBJ1-6; D ambiguous. Trimming shortened V by 5 bases and J by 0 bases, and 8 bases separated the two germline ends. CDR1 and CDR2 from the germline V gene are SEHNR and FQNEAQ (reference sequence). This CDR3 has 15 residues. CDR3 protein: CASSDHSSYNSPLHF. CDR3 bases: TGTGCCAGCAGCGACCACAGCTCCTATAATTCACCCCTCCACTTT.

The chain has TRBV11-2 and TRBJ2-1, with D perhaps TRBD1 (6 bases). Trimming stripped 2 bases from V and 0 bases from J, with 14 bases between. The CDR3 sequence is 17 residues long. CDR1 SGHAT and CDR2 FQNNGV come from the germline V gene. CDR3 sequence: CASSLFVGATSYNEQFF. CDR3 DNA sequence: TGTGCCAGCAGCTTATTTGTGGGGGCAACCTCCTACAATGAGCAGTTCTTC. The full variable domain, with the rest looked up from reference TRBV11-2 and TRBJ2-1, is EAGVAQSPRYKIIEKRQSVAFWCNPISGHATLYWYQQILGQGPKLLIQFQNNGVVDDSQLPKDRFSAERLKGVDSTLKIQPAKLEDSAVYLCASSLFVGATSYNEQFFGPGTRLTVL.

The rearrangement joins TRBV19 to TRBJ2-5, with 8 nucleotides matching TRBD1. This CDR3 contains 14 residues. J lost 4 bases, V lost 2 bases, and 3 bases had no gene match. Per germline, CDR1 LNHDA and CDR2 SQIVND (reference sequence). The CDR3 loop is CASSITGGRETQYF. CDR3 sequence (DNA): TGTGCCAGTAGTATAACAGGGGGTCGAGAGACCCAGTACTTC.

The CDR3 region has the DNA TGTGCCATCAGTGTGGGGTGGGATGGCACAGATACGCAGTATTTT. Residues: CAISVGWDGTDTQYF. The chain has TRBV10-3 and TRBJ2-3; D is unclear. Trimming stripped 4 bases from V and 1 base from J, with 12 bases between. The CDR3 covers 15 residues. Germline loops: CDR1 ENHRY, CDR2 SYGVKD.

The rearrangement joins TRBV9 to TRBJ1-2; a weak D match, TRBD1 (6 bases). Per germline, CDR1 SGDLS and CDR2 YYNGEE. CDR3 length equals 14 residues. V was trimmed by 6 bases and J by 3 bases, leaving 15 bases between them. The CDR3 spells CASKATAGDYGYTF. The CDR3, as DNA: TGTGCCAGCAAGGCGACGGCAGGGGACTATGGCTACACCTTC.

The CDR3 sequence: CASSITLNEQFF. In DNA form, the CDR3 reads TGTGCCAGTAGTATCACCTTAAATGAGCAGTTCTTC. This chain links TRBV19 with TRBJ2-1; no definite D call. Germline V CDR1 and CDR2: LNHDA, SQIVND (reference sequence). Trimming left V 3 bases short and J 7 bases short, with 7 bases between. The CDR3 has 12 residues.

In its sample, this clone was seen many times. The V call is TRBV4-1, the J call TRBJ2-5; 12 nucleotides line up with TRBD2. The CDR3 covers 16 residues. Trimming cost V 0 bases and J 5 bases; bases outside gene matches: 4. Germline values: CDR1 MGHRA, CDR2 YSYEKL. CDR3 protein: CASSQDSTSGGETQYF. The CDR3 nucleotides are TGCGCCAGCAGCCAAGATTCGACTAGCGGGGGTGAGACCCAGTACTTC.

The chain employs TRBV29-1 and TRBJ2-4, with D unclear. Between the trimmed V and J ends, which lost 4 bases and 2 bases, there was a span of 9 bases. Looked up from germline, CDR1 is SQVTM and CDR2 is ANQGSEA. This CDR3 comprises 13 residues. CDR3 DNA sequence: TGCAGCGTTGTATCTGAGACCAAAAACATTCAGTACTTC. It yields the protein CSVVSETKNIQYF.

The rearrangement uses TRBV27 and TRBJ1-2; D gene unclear. Germline loops: CDR1 MNHEY, CDR2 SMNVEV (reference sequence). The length of the CDR3 is 13 residues. Trimming took off 3 bases at V and 1 base at J, with 6 bases between the two ends. CDR3 DNA sequence: TGTGCCAGCAGTTTTGGAAGTAACTATGGCTACACCTTC. Amino acid sequence: CASSFGSNYGYTF.

The chain recombines TRBV5-4 with TRBJ2-7, with 9 nucleotides matching TRBD2. The junction had 3 bases not matched to a gene; V was cut back by 0 bases and J by 2 bases. This CDR3 contains 15 residues. Germline CDR1 and CDR2: SGHNT and YYREEE (reference sequence). The CDR3 region is CASSLGAGGPYEQYF. CDR3 nucleotide sequence: TGTGCCAGCAGCTTGGGAGCGGGGGGTCCCTACGAGCAGTACTTC.

This chain uses TRBV27 with TRBJ2-1; D is perhaps TRBD2 (6 bases). CDR3 length equals 15 residues. With 3 bases removed from V and 5 bases from J, the gap between germline ends came to 14 bases. Germline assignment: CDR1 MNHEY and CDR2 SMNVEV (reference sequence). CDR3 residues: CASSLGGSFHNEQFF. CDR3 coding DNA: TGTGCCAGCAGTTTGGGGGGATCTTTTCACAATGAGCAGTTCTTC.

Details on this clone: This CDR3 is also generated by other DNA sequences in the sample. The chain links TRBV2 to TRBJ2-7; D may be TRBD2 (5 bases). This CDR3 is built from 15 residues. The germline V gene has CDR1 SNHLY and CDR2 FYNNEI. V was pared by 5 bases and J by 0 bases, with 14 bases between. The CDR3 here is CASSRSGLSSYEQYF. Written as DNA, the CDR3 is TGTGCCAGCAGTCGAAGCGGTTTGAGCTCCTACGAGCAGTACTTC.

V is TRBV19 and J is TRBJ1-2; D perhaps matches TRBD1 (6 bases). The CDR3 is made up of 14 amino acids. Germline V CDR1 and CDR2: LNHDA, SQIVND (reference sequence). Trimming shortened V by 8 bases and J by 4 bases, and 17 bases separated the two germline ends. For the CDR3, the DNA is TGTGCCAGTTTTAAAGGGGACAACACCTATGGCTACACCTTC. The encoded protein is CASFKGDNTYGYTF.

V gene TRBV18 combines with J gene TRBJ2-7; D unclear. V was clipped by 2 bases and J by 0 bases, with 11 bases between them. CDR1 and CDR2 from the germline V gene are KGHSH and LQKENI. The CDR3 spans 15 residues. CDR3 nucleotides: TGTGCCAGCTCACCATCGATGGGCAACTCCTACGAGCAGTACTTC. It translates to CASSPSMGNSYEQYF.

This chain uses TRBV7-9 with TRBJ1-1, with D uncertain. The germline V gene has CDR1 SEHNR and CDR2 FQNEAQ (reference sequence). This CDR3 comprises 12 residues. With 2 bases removed from V and 4 bases from J, the gap between germline ends came to 5 bases. The CDR3 here is CASSLLVTEAFF. Written as DNA, the CDR3 is TGTGCCAGCAGCTTATTAGTCACTGAAGCTTTCTTT. Full variable domain (missing parts from reference TRBV7-9 and TRBJ1-1): DTGVSQNPRHKITKRGQNVTFRCDPISEHNRLYWYRQTLGQGPEFLTYFQNEAQLEKSRLLSDRFSAERPKGSFSTLEIQRTEQGDSAMYLCASSLLVTEAFFGQGTRLTVV.

The gene calls are TRBV30 and TRBJ2-3; 9 nucleotides align to TRBD1. With V trimmed by 2 bases and J by 6 bases, 6 bases remained unmatched. This CDR3 is built from 14 residues. The germline V gene has CDR1 GTSNPN and CDR2 SVGIG (reference sequence). CDR3 DNA: TGTGCCTGGAGTCGGGGACAGGGTGGCGATACGCAGTATTTT. Translating gives CAWSRGQGGDTQYF.

The V and J genes are TRBV19 and TRBJ1-1; the D gene is possibly TRBD1 (6 bases). Trimming cost V 4 bases and J 8 bases, with 11 bases left between them. The CDR3 is 12 residues long. Germline values: CDR1 LNHDA, CDR2 SQIVND (reference sequence). DNA of the CDR3: TGTGCCAGTAGTACAGGGGCGGTAGAAGCTTTCTTT. Translated: CASSTGAVEAFF. The entire variable domain, with the rest obtained from reference TRBV19 and TRBJ1-1, is as follows: DGGITQSPKYLFRKEGQNVTLSCEQNLNHDAMYWYRQDPGQGLRLIYYSQIVNDFQKGDIAEGYSVSREKKESFPLTVTSAQKNPTAFYLCASSTGAVEAFFGQGTRLTVV.